These 23 T cell receptor beta chains were sequenced from one sample in a study of T-cell memory formation after mild COVID-19. TCRdb independently ran MiXCR on the 5' RACE reads; one entry per CDR3 protein. The data show about 27,000 distinct CDR3 sequences, about 8% seen once. Sequenced input: PBMCs or a T cell subset sorted from them (not recorded which). Every receptor here comes from an adult woman who had mild COVID-19 (a few samples of this study predate the infection). Cell type and time point are not known.

This clonotype has at least ten counts. The chain combines TRBV20-1 with TRBJ1-1; D is possibly TRBD1 (5 bases). The CDR3 contains 13 residues. Trimming shortened V by 3 bases and J by 1 base, and 9 bases separated the two germline ends. The germline CDR1 and CDR2 sequences are DFQATT and SNEGSKA (reference sequence). The CDR3 sequence is CSASKGPNTEAFF. CDR3 coding DNA: TGCAGTGCTAGTAAGGGGCCGAACACTGAAGCTTTCTTT.

This clonotype has just a few counts. V is TRBV20-1 and J is TRBJ2-3; 9 positions match TRBD2. Trimming at V came to 1 base and at J to 0 bases, leaving 2 bases not matched to a gene. The germline CDR1 and CDR2 sequences are DFQATT and SNEGSKA (reference sequence). The CDR3 sequence is 15 residues long. CDR3 region: CSARALAGSTDTQYF. The CDR3 DNA sequence: TGCAGTGCTAGAGCCCTAGCGGGGAGCACAGATACGCAGTATTTT.

V usage is TRBV19 and J usage is TRBJ2-1; the match to TRBD2 covers 11 bases. V was pared by 4 bases and J by 4 bases, with 6 bases of the junction left unmatched. Germline CDR1 is LNHDA and CDR2 is SQIVND (reference sequence). The CDR3 has 16 residues. The CDR3 DNA reads TGTGCCAGTAGTAGGGCCGGGACTAGCGGTTACAATGAGCAGTTCTTC. Residues: CASSRAGTSGYNEQFF.

This clonotype occurred many times. This sequence joins TRBV15 and TRBJ2-2; the D is unclear. Deletions cut 0 bases from V and 3 bases from J, with 11 bases between. Germline CDR1 LNHNV, CDR2 YYDKDF (reference sequence). The CDR3 spans 16 residues. CDR3 nucleotides: TGTGCCACCAGCAGAGATCGGCGGCGCGACACCGGGGAGCTGTTTTTT. It encodes CATSRDRRRDTGELFF.

This clonotype occurred many times. V is TRBV15 and J is TRBJ2-1; 9 bases match TRBD2. Germline V lookup: CDR1 LNHNV, CDR2 YYDKDF (reference sequence). This CDR3 is built from 16 residues. Trimming at V came to 1 base and at J to 5 bases, leaving 6 bases not matched to a gene. The CDR3 loop reads CATSRAAAGGDNEQFF. CDR3 sequence (DNA): TGTGCCACCAGCAGAGCGGCGGCGGGAGGGGACAATGAGCAGTTCTTC.

In its sample, this clonotype was seen many times. The chain has TRBV10-3 and TRBJ1-4; D gene unclear. CDR3 length equals 13 residues. Trimming removed 8 bases at V and 0 bases at J, with 7 bases between. Germline V lookup: CDR1 ENHRY, CDR2 SYGVKD. CDR3 DNA sequence: TGTGCCATCCGGCAGTCAACTAATGAAAAACTGTTTTTT. Its translation: CAIRQSTNEKLFF.

This clonotype was seen repeatedly, ten times or more. This chain joins TRBV27 and TRBJ2-1; 7 nucleotides line up with TRBD1. The length of the CDR3 is 17 residues. CDR1 and CDR2 from the germline V gene are MNHEY and SMNVEV (reference sequence). The J segment lost 0 bases and the V segment lost 6 bases, leaving 11 bases of the junction unmatched. CDR3 amino acids: CASSAGWGQSSYNEQFF. CDR3 nucleotides: TGTGCCAGCAGCGCTGGGTGGGGACAGTCCTCCTACAATGAGCAGTTCTTC.

Notes on this clonotype: This may be a read error: a much more frequent sequence differs by one nucleotide. V is TRBV7-9 and J is TRBJ2-1; D is ambiguous. This CDR3 spans 11 amino acids. Germline lookup yields CDR1 SEHNR and CDR2 FQNEAQ (reference sequence). Here the CDR3 reads CASSPANEQLF. The DNA of the CDR3 is TGTGCCAGCAGCCCCGCCAATGAGCAGTTATTC.

This clonotype showed up just a few times. The chain combines TRBV19 with TRBJ2-7, with unresolved D. The CDR3 consists of 14 residues. The germline V gene has CDR1 LNHDA and CDR2 SQIVND (reference sequence). Trimming stripped 4 bases from V and 0 bases from J, with 10 bases between. The CDR3 loop reads CASSNFSYSYEQYF. DNA of the CDR3: TGTGCCAGTAGTAATTTCAGTTACTCCTACGAGCAGTACTTC. Combining the CDR3 with reference TRBV19 and TRBJ2-7 gives the whole variable domain DGGITQSPKYLFRKEGQNVTLSCEQNLNHDAMYWYRQDPGQGLRLIYYSQIVNDFQKGDIAEGYSVSREKKESFPLTVTSAQKNPTAFYLCASSNFSYSYEQYFGPGTRLTVT.

This clonotype was seen ten or more times. The V and J genes are TRBV20-1 and TRBJ2-2, with no clear D. The germline V gene has CDR1 DFQATT and CDR2 SNEGSKA (reference sequence). Trimming removed 1 base from V and 3 bases from J, with 12 bases in between. CDR3 length equals 15 residues. The CDR3 nucleotides read TGCAGTGCTAGAGGGGGTGGAAAGTACACCGGGGAGCTGTTTTTT. Amino acid sequence: CSARGGGKYTGELFF.

This clonotype showed up just a few times. V usage is TRBV24-1 and J usage is TRBJ2-5; no definite D call. The germline CDR1 and CDR2 sequences are KGHDR and SFDVKD. This CDR3 contains 14 residues. The ends were cut back, 1 base at V and 4 bases at J, with 9 bases in the middle. The CDR3 bases are TGTGCCACCAGTGATTTTGGCAGCTCAGAGACCCAGTACTTC. Encoded protein: CATSDFGSSETQYF.

In its sample, this clonotype was seen many times. DNA of the CDR3: TGCAGTGCTAGAGATCCTGAGCGGGGGGAAAACAATGAGCAGTTCTTC. This encodes CSARDPERGENNEQFF. The rearrangement joins TRBV20-1 to TRBJ2-1, with TRBD2 matching 9 bases. CDR3 length equals 16 residues. V dropped 0 bases and J dropped 5; count of bases not matched to a gene: 8. Germline CDR1 and CDR2: DFQATT and SNEGSKA (reference sequence).

In its sample, this clonotype was seen many times. The rearrangement uses TRBV5-4 and TRBJ2-1; possibly TRBD1 for D (5 bases). V was trimmed by 4 bases and J by 5 bases, leaving 10 bases between them. The germline gives CDR1 SGHNT, CDR2 YYREEE (reference sequence). The CDR3 runs to 13 residues. DNA of the CDR3: TGTGCCAGCAGCGTAGACAGAAACAATGAGCAGTTCTTC. Protein: CASSVDRNNEQFF.

In this sample, this clonotype turned up many times. This CDR3 is CASSRPGTARNEQFF. For the CDR3, the DNA is TGTGCCAGCAGCCGCCCCGGGACAGCGCGTAATGAGCAGTTCTTC. The chain is built from TRBV7-6 and TRBJ2-1; TRBD1 aligns across 7 bases. The CDR3 sequence is 15 residues long. The V gene end was trimmed by 5 bases and the J gene end by 7 bases; junction bases not matched to a gene: 11. The germline V gene encodes CDR1 SGHVS and CDR2 FNYEAQ.

In this sample, this clonotype turned up many times. The gene calls are TRBV12-3 or TRBV12-4 and TRBJ1-2; D not resolved. V dropped 5 bases and J dropped 4 bases, with 8 bases sitting between them. The CDR3 extends over 12 amino acids. The CDR3 spells CASSREFYGYTF. Here the CDR3 DNA reads TGTGCCAGCAGTCGTGAATTCTATGGCTACACCTTC.

The V call is TRBV7-6, the J call TRBJ2-3; 10 bases fit TRBD1. CDR1 is SGHVS, CDR2 FNYEAQ, per germline. There are 17 residues in the CDR3. V was clipped by 3 bases and J by 3 bases; unmatched bases: 9. CDR3 coding DNA: TGTGCCAGCAGCTTGGGACAGGGGACTTGGAGAACAGATACGCAGTATTTT. Its protein is CASSLGQGTWRTDTQYF.

In its sample, this clonotype is medium-sized. CDR3 bases: TGTGCCAGCAGTTATCACCCGAGCTCCTACAATGAGCAGTTCTTC. Translation: CASSYHPSSYNEQFF. The V gene is TRBV6-5, the J gene TRBJ2-1; the D is unclear. CDR3 length equals 15 residues. Germline V CDR1 and CDR2: MNHEY, SVGAGI. The V gene lost 3 bases and the J gene lost 0 bases, with 9 bases spanning the gap.

This clonotype was detected ten times or more. The rearrangement links TRBV7-2 to TRBJ2-2, with D unclear. This CDR3 contains 12 residues. Germline V gene sequence: CDR1 SGHTA, CDR2 FQGNSA. V lost 2 bases, J lost 6 bases, and 4 bases lay in between. In DNA, the CDR3 is TGTGCCAGCAGCTTATTTTCCGGGGAGCTGTTTTTT. It yields the protein CASSLFSGELFF.

This clonotype was recorded once. This may be a read error, as it is one base from a much larger clone. J is TRBJ2-7 and V is TRBV5-1; TRBD1 matches 7 bases. Germline assignment: CDR1 SGHRS and CDR2 YFSETQ. V was clipped by 2 bases and J by 0 bases; unmatched bases: 5. CDR3 size: 15 residues. CDR3 residues: CASSFGDSGSYEQYF. In nucleotides, the CDR3 is TGCGCCAGCAGCTTCGGGGACAGTGGCTCCTACGAGCAGTACTTC. The whole variable domain, filled in from reference TRBV5-1 and TRBJ2-7, reads KAGVTQTPRYLIKTRGQQVTLSCSPISGHRSVSWYQQTPGQGLQFLFEYFSETQRNKGNFPGRFSGRQFSNSRSEMNVSTLELGDSALYLCASSFGDSGSYEQYFGPGTRLTVT.

This clonotype was observed many times. The V and J genes are TRBV24-1 and TRBJ2-7; no reliable D call. The V end was cut by 2 bases, the J end by 4 bases, with 11 bases between. From germline, CDR1 is KGHDR and CDR2 SFDVKD. This CDR3 spans 14 amino acids. The CDR3 DNA reads as TGTGCCACCAGTGATTCGACCGGACCGTACGAGCAGTACTTC. Protein product: CATSDSTGPYEQYF.

The sample holds many counts of this clonotype. The genes are TRBV7-2 and TRBJ1-1; maybe TRBD1 (5 bases). The CDR3 contains 15 residues. In germline, CDR1 is SGHTA, CDR2 FQGNSA. V lost 4 bases and J lost 0, with 12 bases in between. The CDR3 bases are TGTGCCAGCAGCTCGGGACGGACGATGAACACTGAAGCTTTCTTT. The encoded protein is CASSSGRTMNTEAFF.

This clonotype occurred many times. The rearrangement uses TRBV7-9 and TRBJ2-7, with 7 bases lining up with TRBD1. With V trimmed by 5 bases and J by 2 bases, 6 bases remained unmatched. This CDR3 has 14 amino acids. CDR1 and CDR2 (germline): SEHNR, FQNEAQ (reference sequence). CDR3 in DNA: TGTGCCAGCAGCGAGACAGGGATGACCTACGAGCAGTACTTC. This codes for CASSETGMTYEQYF.

This clonotype occurred a few times. V is TRBV30 and J is TRBJ2-7; D gene uncertain. The CDR3 sequence is 15 residues long. V was pared by 0 bases and J by 7 bases, with 19 bases between. Germline CDR1 reads GTSNPN; CDR2 reads SVGIG (reference sequence). For the CDR3, the DNA is TGTGCCTGGAGTGTCGAGACCGTCGTAGTTAAGGAGCAGTACTTC. This codes for CAWSVETVVVKEQYF.